The entry below describes one T cell receptor (beta chain). An end of the junction does not agree with germline; a read error may underlie this. The entry originates in a study of shared clonotypes between healthy human individuals. Repertoires were generated with immunoSEQ multiplex PCR, while TCRdb's copy carries only in-frame clones and drops some. The repertoire holds about 960,000 clones, with over 60% as singletons. Germline V gene sequence: CDR1 MNHNS, CDR2 SASEGT. The CDR3 is 13 amino acids. The chain has TRBV6-1 and TRBJ1-2; a possible D gene is TRBD1 (5 bases). The sample consisted of memory CD4+ T cells sorted from blood. Indicated subset: CD45RA-negative fraction. This TCR came from a man between 18 and 35 years old in good health. The CDR3, as DNA: TGTGCCGGGGTCCCGGGGCCTAACAATGGCTACACCTTC. Translating gives CAGVPGPNNGYTF.